The source of this T cell receptor beta chain is a study of metastatic and nonmetastatic thyroid tumors. Findings and limits, study-wide: Compared with benign nodules, malignant thyroid tumors were reported to have significantly higher TCR beta diversity in both blood and tumor.

Thyroid surgery was preceded by no treatment in any patient. Study processing details: A classifier for distant metastasis in papillary thyroid cancer was constructed using CDR3 differences observed across clinicopathological groups. Using MiXCR, TCRdb re-called clones from the PCR reads. What appears here as the V and J calls and clone size reflects TCRdb's work, not the paper's. The sample has some 11,000 clones; 25% to 40% are singletons. The CDR3 has 15 amino acids. V was pared by 4 bases and J by 4 bases, with 17 bases between. Germline V lookup: CDR1 DFQATT, CDR2 SNEGSKA (reference sequence). Turning to this clone: Its target is unknown.

V is TRBV20-1 and J is TRBJ2-1, with D possibly TRBD2 on 7 matching bases. Material for sequencing was tumor tissue. This TCR was sampled from a female donor with papillary thyroid cancer or a benign thyroid nodule (not recorded which). Some clones in this sample may be carry-over from other donors' samples. The CDR3 is CSATGVSGPYNEQFF. DNA of the CDR3: TGCAGTGCTACAGGGGTTAGCGGGCCTTACAATGAGCAGTTCTTC.